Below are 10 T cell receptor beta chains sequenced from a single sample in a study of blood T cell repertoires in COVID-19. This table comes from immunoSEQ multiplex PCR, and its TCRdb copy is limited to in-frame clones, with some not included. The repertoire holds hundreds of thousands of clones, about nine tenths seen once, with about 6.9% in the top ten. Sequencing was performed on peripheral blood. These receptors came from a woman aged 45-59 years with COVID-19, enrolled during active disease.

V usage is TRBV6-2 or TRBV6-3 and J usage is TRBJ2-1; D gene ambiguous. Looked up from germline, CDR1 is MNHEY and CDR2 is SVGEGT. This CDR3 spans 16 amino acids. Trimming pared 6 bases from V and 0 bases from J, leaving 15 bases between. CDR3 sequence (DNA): TGTGCCAGCAGCCGACCCAGATGGAGCTCCTACAATGAGCAGTTCTTC. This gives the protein CASSRPRWSSYNEQFF.

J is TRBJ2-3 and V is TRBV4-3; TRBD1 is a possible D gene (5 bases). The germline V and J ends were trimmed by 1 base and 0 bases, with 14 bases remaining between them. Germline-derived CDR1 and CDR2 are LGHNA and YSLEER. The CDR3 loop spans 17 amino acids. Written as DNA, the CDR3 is TGCGCCAGCAGCCAAGGGGGCGGACGATATAGCACAGATACGCAGTATTTT. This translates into CASSQGGGRYSTDTQYF.

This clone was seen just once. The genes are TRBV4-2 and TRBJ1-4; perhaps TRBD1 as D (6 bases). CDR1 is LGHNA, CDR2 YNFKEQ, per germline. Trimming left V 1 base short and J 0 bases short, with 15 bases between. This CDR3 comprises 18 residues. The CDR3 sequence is CASSQVRGGGPTNEKLFF. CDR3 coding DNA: TGTGCCAGCAGCCAAGTCAGGGGAGGGGGGCCAACTAATGAAAAACTGTTTTTT.

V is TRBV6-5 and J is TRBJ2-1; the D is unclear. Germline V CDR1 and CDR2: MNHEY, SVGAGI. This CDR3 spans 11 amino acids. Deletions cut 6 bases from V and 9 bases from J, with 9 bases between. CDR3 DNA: TGTGCCAGCAGGATACGCGGTGAGCAGTTCTTC. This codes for CASRIRGEQFF.

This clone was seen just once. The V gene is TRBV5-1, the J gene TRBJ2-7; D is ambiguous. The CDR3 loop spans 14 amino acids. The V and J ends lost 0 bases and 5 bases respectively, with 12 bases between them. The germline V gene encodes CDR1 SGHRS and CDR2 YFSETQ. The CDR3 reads CASSLALTFDEQYF. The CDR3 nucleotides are TGCGCCAGCAGCTTGGCCTTGACATTCGACGAGCAGTACTTC.

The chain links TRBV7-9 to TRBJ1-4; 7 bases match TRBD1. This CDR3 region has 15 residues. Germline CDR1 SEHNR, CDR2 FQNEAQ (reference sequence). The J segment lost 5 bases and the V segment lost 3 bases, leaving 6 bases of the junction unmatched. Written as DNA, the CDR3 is TGTGCCAGCAGCTTCCGACAGGGCGAGAATGAAAAACTGTTTTTT. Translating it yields CASSFRQGENEKLFF.

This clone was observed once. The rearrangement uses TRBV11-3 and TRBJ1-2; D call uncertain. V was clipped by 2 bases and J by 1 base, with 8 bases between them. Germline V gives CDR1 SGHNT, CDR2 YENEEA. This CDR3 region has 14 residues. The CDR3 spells CASSLTGDNYGYTF. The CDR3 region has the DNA TGTGCCAGCAGCTTAACCGGGGATAACTATGGCTACACCTTC.

CDR3 nucleotides: TGTGCCAGCAGCTATGGGACTAGCTACGAGCAGTACTTC. Protein: CASSYGTSYEQYF. The V and J genes are TRBV27 and TRBJ2-7; 8 bases map to TRBD2. The CDR3 is 13 residues long. V trimming: 6 bases; J trimming: 3 bases; junction bases outside the gene matches: 4. Germline CDR1 reads MNHEY; CDR2 reads SMNVEV (reference sequence).

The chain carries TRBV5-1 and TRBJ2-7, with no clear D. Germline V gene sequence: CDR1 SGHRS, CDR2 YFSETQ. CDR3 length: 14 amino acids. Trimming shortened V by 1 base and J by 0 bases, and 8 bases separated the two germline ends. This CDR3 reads CASSLSGVSYEQYF. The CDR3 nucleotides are TGCGCCAGCAGCTTGTCCGGTGTCTCCTACGAGCAGTACTTC.

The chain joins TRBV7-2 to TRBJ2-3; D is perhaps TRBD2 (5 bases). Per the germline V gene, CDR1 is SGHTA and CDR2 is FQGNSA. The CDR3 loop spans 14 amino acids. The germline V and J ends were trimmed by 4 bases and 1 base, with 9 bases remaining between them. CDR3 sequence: CASSSPRGTDTQYF. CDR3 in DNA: TGTGCCAGCAGCTCACCGCGGGGCACAGATACGCAGTATTTT.